One sample yielded the 26 T cell receptor beta chains listed below, sequenced in a study of tumor-infiltrating lymphocytes in primary liver carcinoma. Production of TCR beta cDNA used 400 to 650 ng total RNA together with a constant-region primer. Slightly modified ARM-PCR with three nested multiplex PCR rounds yielded TCR beta libraries. In the first two PCR rounds, TRBV1-TRBV30 forward primers were paired with a C-beta reverse primer, and each round lasted around 10 cycles. MiXCR, run by TCRdb on the multiplex PCR reads, gives a single entry per CDR3 protein. The profile covers roughly 190,000 distinct CDR3 sequences, with approximately 80% appearing a single time and 15% to 20% taken by the ten largest. For each extraction, RNA and DNA were obtained together from approximately 20-30 mg of unsorted bulk tissue. Sequencing was carried out using tumor tissue from primary liver carcinoma. Every receptor here comes from a man aged 35 to 55 with primary liver carcinoma and hepatitis B virus infection.

Turning to this clonotype: The junction differs from germline at one of its ends, possibly a read error. The chain employs TRBV29-1 and TRBJ2-3, with D tentatively TRBD1 (6 bases). This CDR3 is 12 amino acids long. The germline CDR1 and CDR2 sequences are SQVTM and ANQGSEA. The CDR3 loop is CSVGDKGVTQCF. CDR3 bases: TGCAGCGTTGGTGACAAGGGGGTTACGCAGTGTTTT.

With regard to this clonotype: This may arise from a read error, as a much more abundant clone is one base away. J is TRBJ1-2 and V is TRBV5-1; D may be TRBD1 (5 bases). The length of the CDR3 is 14 residues. Germline values: CDR1 SGHRS, CDR2 YFSETQ. The CDR3 here is CANSEGARNYGYTF. CDR3 nucleotides: TGCGCCAACAGCGAAGGGGCGCGTAACTATGGCTACACCTTC. The full variable domain, its missing parts supplied by reference TRBV5-1 and TRBJ1-2, is KAGVTQTPRYLIKTRGQQVTLSCSPISGHRSVSWYQQTPGQGLQFLFEYFSETQRNKGNFPGRFSGRQFSNSRSEMNVSTLELGDSALYLCANSEGARNYGYTFGSGTRLTVV.

The chain joins TRBV29-1 to TRBJ2-7; 7 nucleotides match TRBD2. V shed 4 bases, J shed 3 bases, and the junction held 6 bases outside the gene matches. The CDR3 sequence is 13 residues long. CDR1 is SQVTM and CDR2 is ANQGSEA in the germline V gene. The CDR3 protein is CSVAQRELYEQYF. The DNA of the CDR3 is TGCAGCGTTGCCCAGCGGGAACTCTACGAGCAGTACTTC.

Comment on this clonotype: The junction departs from germline at one end; a sequencing error may be responsible. J is TRBJ2-3 and V is TRBV6-1; weak D call: TRBD2 (6 bases). Germline V gene data show CDR1 as MNHNS and CDR2 as SASEGT. CDR3 length: 16 residues. The CDR3 sequence: CASSGRRGLRTDTQYF. The CDR3 DNA reads as TGTGCCAGCAGTGGAAGGCGGGGACTTCGCACGGATACGCAGTATTTT.

As regards this clonotype: One end of the junction varies from germline; a read error may be responsible. The chain couples TRBV14 to TRBJ2-1, with D tentatively TRBD2 (6 bases). The CDR3 has 13 amino acids. Per the germline V gene, CDR1 is SGHDN and CDR2 is FVKESK. The CDR3 region has the DNA TGTGCCAGCAGCCAGGGACTGTTCAGTGAGCAGTTTTTC. This encodes CASSQGLFSEQFF.

In regard to this clonotype: The CDR3 end shows no conserved phenylalanine or tryptophan, and so a read error is likely. The limits of the CDR3 on the DNA are not certain, so only TCRdb's listed CDR3 is given. The chain carries TRBV6-2 or TRBV6-3 and TRBJ2-4; TRBD1 is the table's D call, not checked against the DNA. With termini counted, the CDR3 has 14 amino acids. CDR1 is MNHEY, CDR2 SVGEGT, per germline. The CDR3 spells CASSRRGGENILYY.

About this clonotype: The junction departs from germline at one end; a sequencing error may be responsible. The J gene is TRBJ2-3, the V gene TRBV6-2 or TRBV6-3, with 10 bases aligning to TRBD2. This CDR3 has 14 residues. The germline V gene encodes CDR1 MNHEY and CDR2 SVGEGT. The CDR3 nucleotides are TGTGCCAACAGTTACACTCTAGCGGGAGTCCCAGAGTATTTT. It translates to CANSYTLAGVPEYF.

To note about this clonotype: The junction does not match germline at one end; this may be a read error. The gene calls are TRBV6-1 and TRBJ2-3, with a possible D match to TRBD2 (6 bases). This CDR3 is built from 16 residues. Germline V lookup: CDR1 MNHNS, CDR2 SASEGT. CDR3 nucleotides: TGTGCAAGCAGTGAAAGGCGGGGACTTAGCACAGATACGCAGTATTTT. It translates to CASSERRGLSTDTQYF.

V gene TRBV6-4 combines with J gene TRBJ2-1; 11 nucleotides match TRBD2. CDR1 is MRHNA and CDR2 is SNTAGT in the germline V gene. The CDR3 has 15 amino acids. The CDR3 sequence: CVSSDSGGAYNEQFF. The CDR3, as DNA: TGTGTCAGTAGTGATAGCGGGGGGGCCTACAATGAGCAGTTCTTC.

This clonotype has a count of ten or more. A read error may explain this, as a much larger clone is one base away. The chain combines TRBV6-1 with TRBJ2-1; 7 positions agree with TRBD2. The CDR3 extends over 15 amino acids. CDR1 MNHNS and CDR2 SASEGT come from the germline V gene. The CDR3 nucleotides read TGTGTCAGCGGGGTCGAAGGAGTGTCCTACAATGAGCAGTTCTTC. This encodes CVSGVEGVSYNEQFF.

As concerns this clonotype: This may be a read error, as it is one base from a much larger clone. V gene TRBV5-1 combines with J gene TRBJ2-1, with 7 bases lining up with TRBD2. Germline values: CDR1 SGHRS, CDR2 YFSETQ. The CDR3 spans 15 residues. The CDR3 loop is CVSSLDVAGGNEQFF. The CDR3 bases are TGCGTCAGCAGCTTGGACGTCGCCGGGGGGAATGAGCAGTTCTTC.

This clonotype was seen at least ten times. The genes are TRBV29-1 and TRBJ1-2; D is undetermined. CDR1 is SQVTM and CDR2 is ANQGSEA in the germline V gene. Trimming shortened V by 7 bases and J by 4 bases, and 13 bases separated the two germline ends. This CDR3 spans 12 amino acids. This CDR3 is CSGKVGSYGYTF. CDR3 DNA: TGCAGCGGGAAGGTCGGGTCCTATGGCTACACCTTC.

V and J are TRBV12-5 and TRBJ2-1, with a possible D match to TRBD2 (6 bases). The CDR3 contains 12 residues. CDR1 and CDR2 from the germline V gene are LGHNT and FRNRAP. Trimming removed 3 bases at V and 9 bases at J, with 9 bases between. The CDR3 protein is CASGFQAGEQFF. CDR3 coding DNA: TGTGCTAGTGGTTTCCAAGCGGGTGAGCAGTTCTTC.

As regards this clonotype: A much larger clone is a single base away; this may be a read error. The V call is TRBV7-9, the J call TRBJ2-7; 7 bases are a match to TRBD1. Trimming cost V 4 bases and J 9 bases; bases outside gene matches: 12. The CDR3 length is 14 residues. Germline V gives CDR1 SEHNR, CDR2 FQNEAQ (reference sequence). CDR3 sequence reads: CASSSGQDLHVQYF. CDR3 in DNA: TGTGCCAGCAGCTCCGGACAGGATCTCCACGTGCAGTACTTC.

Turning to this clonotype: At one end the junction does not follow the germline gene, possibly because of a read error. V usage is TRBV29-1 and J usage is TRBJ2-2; possibly TRBD2 for D (5 bases). Germline V gives CDR1 SQVTM, CDR2 ANQGSEA. The CDR3 sequence is 13 residues long. For the CDR3, the DNA is TGCAGCGTTGGACTACCGAGCACCGGGGAGCTTTTTTTT. Protein product: CSVGLPSTGELFF.

The chain combines TRBV6-1 with TRBJ2-3, with TRBD2 as a possible D gene (6 bases). This CDR3 has 14 residues. Germline CDR1 reads MNHNS; CDR2 reads SASEGT. The V end was cut by 7 bases, the J end by 4 bases, with 15 bases between. CDR3 residues: CASNDTSRADTQYF. The CDR3 DNA sequence: TGTGCCAGCAATGACACTAGCAGGGCAGATACGCAGTATTTT.

A word on this clonotype: The CDR3 does not close with the conserved phenylalanine or tryptophan, likely indicating a read error. The chain has TRBV30 and TRBJ1-1; D remains unclear. CDR3 size: 13 residues. The germline V and J ends were trimmed by 3 bases and 5 bases, with 13 bases remaining between them. Germline V lookup: CDR1 GTSNPN, CDR2 SVGIG (reference sequence). CDR3 coding DNA: TGTGCCTGGAGCGCGGATAGGAGGACTGAAGCTTTCCTT. It is translated as CAWSADRRTEAFL.

V is TRBV6-2 or TRBV6-3 and J is TRBJ2-1; D is possibly TRBD1 (6 bases). The CDR3 runs to 16 residues. With 10 bases removed from V and 2 bases from J, the gap between germline ends came to 21 bases. The germline CDR1 and CDR2 sequences are MNHEY and SVGEGT. In DNA, the CDR3 is TGTGCCAACAGCTCCCCGGAACAGGGTACCTACAATGAGCAGTTCTTC. Translation: CANSSPEQGTYNEQFF.

The table lists this clonotype with a count of one. An end of the junction differs from the germline gene, which may be a read error. The V call is TRBV6-1, the J call TRBJ1-6; no reliable D call. In germline, CDR1 is MNHNS, CDR2 SASEGT. The CDR3 covers 20 residues. CDR3 sequence reads: CASSQQWGVSNRQRNSLLHF. For the CDR3, the DNA is TGTGCCAGCAGTCAACAATGGGGTGTGTCGAACCGACAAAGAAATTCACTCCTCCACTTT.

On this clonotype: Without the conserved terminal phenylalanine or tryptophan, this CDR3 likely stems from a read error. The DNA is omitted, as the CDR3 cannot be located on it reliably, and the CDR3 follows TCRdb's listing. J is TRBJ1-2 and V is TRBV6-1; the table names TRBD1, a call not compared with the DNA. The CDR3 length is 15 residues, termini included. Germline CDR1 is MNHNS and CDR2 is SASEGT. CDR3: CASSPSTGSHLLDTV.

J is TRBJ2-7 and V is TRBV4-2; D unresolved. Deletions cut 3 bases from V and 7 bases from J, with 13 bases between. This CDR3 is 13 amino acids long. Germline CDR1 LGHNA, CDR2 YNFKEQ. DNA for the CDR3: TGTGCCAGCAGCCATCGTTACGAGGCGGAGCAGTACTTC. Its translation: CASSHRYEAEQYF.

In the case of this clonotype: Germline is not matched at one junction end, which may reflect a read error. This chain links TRBV5-4 with TRBJ2-7; TRBD1 agrees at 9 bases. CDR3 length: 15 amino acids. In germline, CDR1 is SGHNT, CDR2 YYREEE (reference sequence). Written as DNA, the CDR3 is TGTGACAGCAGCCAAAGCGGGACAGGGATCAACGAGCAGTACTTC. This encodes CDSSQSGTGINEQYF.

As concerns this clonotype: This may come from a read error, since a much larger clone is one base off. The conserved phenylalanine or tryptophan is not found at the CDR3 terminus, so this likely reflects a read error. The rearrangement joins TRBV6-1 to TRBJ1-3; D remains unclear. This CDR3 comprises 13 residues. CDR1 and CDR2 from the germline V gene are MNHNS and SASEGT. V lost 11 bases to trimming and J lost 1 base, with 12 bases between them. Written as DNA, the CDR3 is TGTGCCTCGGTGGACCGTTCTGGAAACACCATATATATT. Translated: CASVDRSGNTIYI.

Comments on this clonotype: One end of the junction fails to match germline, which may point to a read error. V gene TRBV6-6 combines with J gene TRBJ1-1; D possibly corresponds to TRBD1 (5 bases). Germline loops: CDR1 MNHNY, CDR2 SVGAGI (reference sequence). This CDR3 comprises 13 residues. CDR3 DNA: TGTGCCAGTAGCACGGGGGGGACTACTGAATCTTTCTTT. Translated: CASSTGGTTESFF.

The chain employs TRBV29-1 and TRBJ2-5; D tentatively fits TRBD1 or TRBD2 (5 bases each). CDR1 and CDR2 (germline): SQVTM, ANQGSEA. This CDR3 is 15 amino acids long. With 6 bases removed from V and 4 bases from J, the gap between germline ends came to 21 bases. CDR3 in DNA: TGCAGCGTAGATGCGGACACGGGGCGAGCAGAGACCCAGTACTTC. Translated, it gives CSVDADTGRAETQYF.

The sample holds many counts of this clonotype. This chain connects TRBV10-2 to TRBJ2-1; 9 bases are a match to TRBD2. Per the germline V gene, CDR1 is WSHSY and CDR2 is SAAADI. V dropped 7 bases and J dropped 7; count of bases not matched to a gene: 14. The CDR3 covers 16 residues. The CDR3 sequence is CASTRAGGETRNEQFF. For the CDR3, the DNA is TGCGCCAGCACCCGAGCGGGGGGAGAGACTAGGAATGAGCAGTTCTTC.